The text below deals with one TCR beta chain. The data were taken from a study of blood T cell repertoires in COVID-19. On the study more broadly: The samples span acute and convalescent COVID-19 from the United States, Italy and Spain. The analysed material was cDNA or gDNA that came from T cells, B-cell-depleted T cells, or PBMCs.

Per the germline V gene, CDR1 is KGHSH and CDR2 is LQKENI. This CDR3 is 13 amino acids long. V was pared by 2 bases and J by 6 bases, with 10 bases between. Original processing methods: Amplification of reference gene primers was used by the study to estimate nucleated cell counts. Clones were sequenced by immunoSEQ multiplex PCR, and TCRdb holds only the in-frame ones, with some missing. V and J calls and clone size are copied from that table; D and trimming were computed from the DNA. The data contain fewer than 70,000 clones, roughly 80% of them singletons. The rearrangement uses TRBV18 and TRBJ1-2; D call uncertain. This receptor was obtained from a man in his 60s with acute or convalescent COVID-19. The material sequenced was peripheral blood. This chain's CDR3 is CASSPSQVDGYTF. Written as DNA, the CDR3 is TGTGCCAGCTCACCAAGTCAGGTAGATGGCTACACCTTC. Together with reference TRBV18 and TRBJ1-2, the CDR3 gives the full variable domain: NAGVMQNPRHLVRRRGQEARLRCSPMKGHSHVYWYRQLPEEGLKFMVYLQKENIIDESGMPKERFSAEFPKEGPSILRIQQVVRGDSAAYFCASSPSQVDGYTFGSGTRLTVV.